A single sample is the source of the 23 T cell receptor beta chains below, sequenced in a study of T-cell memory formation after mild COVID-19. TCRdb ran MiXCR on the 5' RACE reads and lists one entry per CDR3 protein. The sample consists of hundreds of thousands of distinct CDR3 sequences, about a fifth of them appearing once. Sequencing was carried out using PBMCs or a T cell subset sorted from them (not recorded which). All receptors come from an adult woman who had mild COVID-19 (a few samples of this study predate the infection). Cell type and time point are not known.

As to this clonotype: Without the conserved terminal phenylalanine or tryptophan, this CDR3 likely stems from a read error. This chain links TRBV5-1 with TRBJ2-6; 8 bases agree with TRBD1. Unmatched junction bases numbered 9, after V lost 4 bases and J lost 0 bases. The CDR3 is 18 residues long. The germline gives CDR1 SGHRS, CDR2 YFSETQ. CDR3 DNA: TGCGCCAGCAGCAGCAGGGGGCCATCCCTCTCTGGGGCCAACGTCCTGACTCTC. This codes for CASSSRGPSLSGANVLTL.

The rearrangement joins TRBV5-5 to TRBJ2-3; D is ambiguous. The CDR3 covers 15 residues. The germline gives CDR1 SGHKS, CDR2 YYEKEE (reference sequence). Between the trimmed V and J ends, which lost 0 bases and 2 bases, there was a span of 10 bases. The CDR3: CASSLGVEPTDTQYF. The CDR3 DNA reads TGTGCCAGCAGCTTGGGGGTAGAACCCACAGATACGCAGTATTTT.

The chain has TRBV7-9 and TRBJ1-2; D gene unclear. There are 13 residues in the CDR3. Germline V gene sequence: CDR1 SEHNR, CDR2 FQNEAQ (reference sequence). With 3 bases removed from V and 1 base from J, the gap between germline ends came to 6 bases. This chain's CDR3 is CASSFESNYGYTF. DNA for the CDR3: TGTGCCAGCAGCTTTGAAAGTAACTATGGCTACACCTTC.

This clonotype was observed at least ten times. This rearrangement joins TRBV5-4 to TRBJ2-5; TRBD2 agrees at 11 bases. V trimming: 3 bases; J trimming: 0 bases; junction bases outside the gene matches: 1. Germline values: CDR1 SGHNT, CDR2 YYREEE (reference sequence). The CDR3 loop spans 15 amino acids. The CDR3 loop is CASSSSGGYQETQYF. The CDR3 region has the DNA TGTGCCAGCAGCTCTAGCGGGGGGTACCAAGAGACCCAGTACTTC.

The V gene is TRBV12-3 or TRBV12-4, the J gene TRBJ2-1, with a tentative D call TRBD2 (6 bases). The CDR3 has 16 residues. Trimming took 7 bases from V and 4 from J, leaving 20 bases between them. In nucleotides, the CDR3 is TGTGCCAGCACCACTGGGGGGAGCGACCTTTACAATGAGCAGTTCTTC. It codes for CASTTGGSDLYNEQFF.

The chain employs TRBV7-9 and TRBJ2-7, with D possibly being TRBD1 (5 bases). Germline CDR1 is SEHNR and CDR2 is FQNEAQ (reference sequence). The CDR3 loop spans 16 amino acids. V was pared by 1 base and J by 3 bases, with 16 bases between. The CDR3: CASSLGAGPEDYEQYF. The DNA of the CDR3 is TGTGCCAGCAGCTTAGGGGCAGGGCCTGAGGACTACGAGCAGTACTTC.

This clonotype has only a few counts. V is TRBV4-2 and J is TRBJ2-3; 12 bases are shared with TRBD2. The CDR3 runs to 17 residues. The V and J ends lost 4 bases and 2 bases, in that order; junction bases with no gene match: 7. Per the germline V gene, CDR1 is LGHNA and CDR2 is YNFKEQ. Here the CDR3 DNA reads TGTGCCAGCAGCCCTAGCACTAGCGGGGGGCACACAGATACGCAGTATTTT. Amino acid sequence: CASSPSTSGGHTDTQYF.

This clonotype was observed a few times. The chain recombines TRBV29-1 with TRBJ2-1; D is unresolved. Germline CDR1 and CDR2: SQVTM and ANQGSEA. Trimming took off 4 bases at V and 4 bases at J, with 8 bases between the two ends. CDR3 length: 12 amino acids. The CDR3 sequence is CSVGNIYNEQFF. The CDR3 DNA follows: TGCAGCGTTGGGAATATATACAATGAGCAGTTCTTC.

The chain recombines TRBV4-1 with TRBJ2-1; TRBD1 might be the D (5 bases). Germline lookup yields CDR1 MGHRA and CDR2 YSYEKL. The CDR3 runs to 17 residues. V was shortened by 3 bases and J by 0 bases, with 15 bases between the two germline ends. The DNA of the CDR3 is TGCGCCAGCAGCCACCGGAGACAGTCCAGCTCCTACAATGAGCAGTTCTTC. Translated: CASSHRRQSSSYNEQFF.

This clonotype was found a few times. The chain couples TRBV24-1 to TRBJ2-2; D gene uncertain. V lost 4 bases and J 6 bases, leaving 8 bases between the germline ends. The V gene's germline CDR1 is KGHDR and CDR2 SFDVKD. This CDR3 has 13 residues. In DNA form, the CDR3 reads TGTGCCACCAGTGAGGGCTCGGCCGGGGAGCTGTTTTTT. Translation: CATSEGSAGELFF.

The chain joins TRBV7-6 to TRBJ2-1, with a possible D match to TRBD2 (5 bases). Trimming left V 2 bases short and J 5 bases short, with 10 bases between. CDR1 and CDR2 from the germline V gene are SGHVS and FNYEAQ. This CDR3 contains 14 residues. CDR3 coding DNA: TGTGCCAGCAGCTTATCACTAGATGACAATGAGCAGTTCTTC. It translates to CASSLSLDDNEQFF.

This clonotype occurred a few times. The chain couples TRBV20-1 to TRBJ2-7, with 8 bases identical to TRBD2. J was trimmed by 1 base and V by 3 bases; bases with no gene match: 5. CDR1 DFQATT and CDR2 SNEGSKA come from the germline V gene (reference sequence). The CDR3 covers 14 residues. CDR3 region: CSASPTSGSYEQYF. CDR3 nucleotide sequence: TGCAGTGCTAGCCCAACTAGCGGATCCTACGAGCAGTACTTC.

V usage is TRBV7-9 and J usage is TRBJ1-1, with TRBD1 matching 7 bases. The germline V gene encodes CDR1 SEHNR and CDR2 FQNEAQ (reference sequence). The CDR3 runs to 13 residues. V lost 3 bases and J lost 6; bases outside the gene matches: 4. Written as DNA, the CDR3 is TGTGCCAGCAGCTTGCGGAGGGGGCCTGAAGCTTTCTTT. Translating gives CASSLRRGPEAFF.

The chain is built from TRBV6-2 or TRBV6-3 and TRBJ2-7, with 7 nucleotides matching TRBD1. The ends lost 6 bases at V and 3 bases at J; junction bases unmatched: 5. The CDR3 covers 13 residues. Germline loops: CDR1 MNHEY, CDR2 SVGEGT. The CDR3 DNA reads TGTGCCAGCAGAGTGACAGGGAGCTACGAGCAGTACTTC. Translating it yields CASRVTGSYEQYF.

The CDR3 coding sequence is TGTGCCAGCAGCTTACCGGGACAGGGAATGGTGGGCGCTTTCTTT. This encodes CASSLPGQGMVGAFF. This chain uses TRBV7-9 with TRBJ1-1; 9 bases fit TRBD1. The V gene's germline CDR1 is SEHNR and CDR2 FQNEAQ (reference sequence). Trimming took 2 bases from V and 11 from J; bases not matched to a gene: 12. The CDR3 extends over 15 amino acids. The whole variable domain, remainder taken from reference TRBV7-9 and TRBJ1-1, is DTGVSQNPRHKITKRGQNVTFRCDPISEHNRLYWYRQTLGQGPEFLTYFQNEAQLEKSRLLSDRFSAERPKGSFSTLEIQRTEQGDSAMYLCASSLPGQGMVGAFFGQGTRLTVV.

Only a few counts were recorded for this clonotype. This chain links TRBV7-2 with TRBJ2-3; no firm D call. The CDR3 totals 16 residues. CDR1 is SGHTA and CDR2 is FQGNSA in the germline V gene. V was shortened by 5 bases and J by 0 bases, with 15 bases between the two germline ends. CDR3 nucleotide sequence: TGTGCCAGCAGCCCAGACTCTAGGTGGAGCACAGATACGCAGTATTTT. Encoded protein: CASSPDSRWSTDTQYF.

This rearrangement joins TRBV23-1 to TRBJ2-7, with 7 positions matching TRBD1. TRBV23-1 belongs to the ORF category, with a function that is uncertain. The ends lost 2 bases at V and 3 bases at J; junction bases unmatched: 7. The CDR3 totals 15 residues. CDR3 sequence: CASSQAKTGSYEQYF. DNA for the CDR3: TGCGCCAGCAGTCAAGCTAAGACAGGGAGCTACGAGCAGTACTTC.

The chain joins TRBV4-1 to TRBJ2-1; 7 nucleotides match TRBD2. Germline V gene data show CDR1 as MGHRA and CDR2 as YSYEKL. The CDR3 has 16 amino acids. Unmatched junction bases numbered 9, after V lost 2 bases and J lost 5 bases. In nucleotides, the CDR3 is TGCGCCAGCAGCCAATTTTCGGGACTACAAAACAATGAGCAGTTCTTC. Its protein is CASSQFSGLQNNEQFF.

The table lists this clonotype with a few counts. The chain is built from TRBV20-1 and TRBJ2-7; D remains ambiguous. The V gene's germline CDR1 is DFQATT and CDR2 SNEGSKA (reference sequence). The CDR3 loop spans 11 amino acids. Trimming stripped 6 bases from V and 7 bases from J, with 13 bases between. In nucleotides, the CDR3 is TGCAGTGCCCCCGAATTGTCTGAGCAGTACTTC. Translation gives CSAPELSEQYF.

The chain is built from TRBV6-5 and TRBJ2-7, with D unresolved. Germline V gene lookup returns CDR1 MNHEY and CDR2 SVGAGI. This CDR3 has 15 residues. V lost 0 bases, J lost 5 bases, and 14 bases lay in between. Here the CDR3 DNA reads TGTGCCAGCAGTTACTCGATCGGGCCCCTAGACGAGCAGTACTTC. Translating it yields CASSYSIGPLDEQYF.

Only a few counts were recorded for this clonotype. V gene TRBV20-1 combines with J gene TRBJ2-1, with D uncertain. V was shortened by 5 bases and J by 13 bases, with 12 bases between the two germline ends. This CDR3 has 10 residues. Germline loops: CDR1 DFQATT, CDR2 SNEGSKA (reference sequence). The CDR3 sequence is CSAAKKDQFF. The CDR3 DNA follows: TGCAGTGCTGCAAAGAAGGACCAGTTCTTC.

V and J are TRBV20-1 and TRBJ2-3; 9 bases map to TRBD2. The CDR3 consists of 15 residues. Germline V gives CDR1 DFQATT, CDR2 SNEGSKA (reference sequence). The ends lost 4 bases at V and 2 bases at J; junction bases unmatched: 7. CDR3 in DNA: TGCAGTGCTATGCGGACTAGCGCCTACACAGATACGCAGTATTTT. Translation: CSAMRTSAYTDTQYF.

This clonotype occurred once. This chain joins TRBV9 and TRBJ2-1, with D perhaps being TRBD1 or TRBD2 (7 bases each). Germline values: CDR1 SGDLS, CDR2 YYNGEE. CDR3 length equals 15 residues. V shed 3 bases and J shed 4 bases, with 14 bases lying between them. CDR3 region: CASSAGGGRYNEQFF. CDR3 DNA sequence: TGTGCCAGCAGCGCAGGGGGGGGAAGGTACAATGAGCAGTTCTTC.